The sequence of this TCR beta chain was determined in a study of naive and memory T cell subsets (dated by TCRdb to the late 2010s). For the wider study: According to the figure summarizing the samples, there were ten or so blood donors, 7 tuberculin skin test biopsies and 3 saline control biopsies. PCR2 was typically run as a SYBR Green qPCR and stopped at a set threshold, although low-input samples could use end-point PCR of 5 to 6 cycles instead.

This clonotype was seen repeatedly, ten times or more. Its antigen target is currently unknown. Per-base qualities were not stored, and no clone one base away is much larger. The full study reports these points: The RNA-based method was acknowledged to be potentially sensitive to changes in TCR transcripts with T cell activation and differentiation.

Libraries were prepared through UMI-ligation and nested PCR. The ligated cDNA was amplified in four rounds of PCR with nested alpha and beta constant region primers together with the SP2 primer. For the blood and skin samples, reverse transcription of TCR RNA was done with SuperScript IV along with alpha and beta constant region primers. An oligonucleotide carrying the Illumina SP2 primer and a UMI was ligated to the cDNA 3' end using T4 RNA ligase 1. To prevent hairpin formation, the 12-nucleotide UMI was made up of two random hexamers with an eight-base spacer between them. From the second PCR onward, the TCR alpha and beta chain libraries were handled separately, and dual indexing was used for multiplexing. After pooling, the indexed libraries were analyzed by capillary electrophoresis and sequenced on either an Illumina MiSeq or NextSeq. To boost base diversity and improve cluster recognition, PhiX DNA at roughly 4.5-8% was spiked into the libraries. Regarding the original processing steps: Demultiplexor extracted UMIs from read 2, combined them with read 1 TCR sequence, and split reads by sample indices. V and J genes and V-J junctions were identified by Decombinator, and each TCR was assigned a five-part identifier that included V and J deletions. Collapsinator used UMIs to correct sequencing errors and PCR amplification heterogeneity, producing a UMI-based abundance for each TCR. CDR3Translator turned identifiers into nucleotide sequence, translated that sequence into amino acids, and pulled out CDR3 regions based on terminal motifs. Error-corrected alpha and beta TCR counts from blood and skin were compared after normalization to input RNA amount. TCRdb reanalyzed the raw reads on its own, using fastp at Q25 for trimming and MiXCR for clone calling, and kept in-frame beta chains. Rows matching on CDR3 protein sequence are summarized as one entry with the most common DNA and genes. The V and J calls reflect TCRdb's pipeline rather than the authors' work. Recorded for this sample are about 25,000 distinct CDR3 sequences; 5.2% of them occurred a single time. The top ten constitute 7% to 9% of the sample.

The study described a robust, sensitive protocol for amplifying, sequencing and analyzing TCRs, using 3' ligation of a UMI-containing oligonucleotide to TCR cDNA. Whole blood analysis involved drawing roughly 2.4 ml of peripheral blood from adult healthy volunteers into Tempus tubes and then extracting RNA following the manufacturer's instructions. Total RNA, without cell sorting, was DNase treated with RQ1 DNase before reverse transcription, targeting 1 to 1000 ng input. Libraries were prepared from skin biopsies and whole blood to test how robust the pipeline was in samples where T cells are a minority population. Source material: blood. The sequence came from an adult in good health.

The bases read TGTGCCAGCTCGCGACAGGGTTCTTCGTATTCGGCTTTCTTT. It specifies CASSRQGSSYSAFF. The rearranged chain carries TRBV18 and TRBJ1-1, with TRBD1 identical over 7 junction bases. Germline trimming: 6 bases from V, 11 bases from J; junction bases outside gene matches: 15. Including the terminal cysteine and phenylalanine, the CDR3 comprises 14 residues. Just CDR3 DNA is preserved here, 42 bases in frame from base 1. The germline V gene specifies KGHSH as CDR1 and LQKENI as CDR2.